The 29 T cell receptor beta chains below all came from one sample that was sequenced in a study of cytomegalovirus exposure and HLA in healthy donors. Use of 60 Vbeta and 13 Jbeta primers characterized the PCR. Some clones are missing from TCRdb's copy, which holds only in-frame ones; the method was immunoSEQ multiplex PCR. The sample includes about 180,000 clones, about 80% of them seen just once. What was sequenced was PBMCs. The receptor set was obtained from a woman aged 25 to 39 in good health and CMV-seronegative.

The chain employs TRBV30 and TRBJ2-1; 10 nucleotides align to TRBD2. This CDR3 contains 14 residues. The V and J ends lost 1 base and 10 bases, in that order; junction bases with no gene match: 7. Looked up from germline, CDR1 is GTSNPN and CDR2 is SVGIG (reference sequence). This CDR3 is CAWSGVVAGGEQFF. CDR3 in DNA: TGTGCCTGGAGTGGGGTGGTAGCGGGGGGAGAGCAGTTCTTC.

The V call is TRBV6-5, the J call TRBJ1-1, with D perhaps TRBD1 (5 bases). The germline CDR1 and CDR2 sequences are MNHEY and SVGAGI. V gave up 1 base and J gave up 1 base, with 10 bases separating them. The CDR3 covers 15 residues. The CDR3 nucleotides read TGTGCCAGCAGTTACTGGGGGGAGGGGAACACTGAAGCTTTCTTT. It codes for CASSYWGEGNTEAFF.

The chain is built from TRBV29-1 and TRBJ1-2; 7 bases are a match to TRBD1. J gave up 3 bases and V 3 bases, and 4 bases lay outside the gene matches. Germline CDR1 SQVTM, CDR2 ANQGSEA. The CDR3 is 13 amino acids. The CDR3 here is CSVDYGQDYGYTF. The CDR3 DNA sequence: TGCAGCGTTGACTATGGACAGGACTATGGCTACACCTTC.

V and J are TRBV5-1 and TRBJ1-4, with 9 bases aligning to TRBD1. The ends lost 4 bases at V and 12 bases at J; junction bases unmatched: 10. This CDR3 is 14 amino acids long. Germline CDR1 is SGHRS and CDR2 is YFSETQ. The CDR3 bases are TGCGCCAGCAGCCCAAACAGGGGGCAGGTTCAACTGTTTTTT. Its translation: CASSPNRGQVQLFF. Supplemented by reference TRBV5-1 and TRBJ1-4, the full variable domain reads KAGVTQTPRYLIKTRGQQVTLSCSPISGHRSVSWYQQTPGQGLQFLFEYFSETQRNKGNFPGRFSGRQFSNSRSEMNVSTLELGDSALYLCASSPNRGQVQLFFGSGTQLSVL.

The rearrangement joins TRBV10-1 to TRBJ2-1; 7 nucleotides agree with TRBD2. The CDR3 is made up of 13 amino acids. Germline loops: CDR1 WNHNN, CDR2 SYGVQD (reference sequence). The trim removed 4 bases at V and 12 bases at J, leaving 9 bases unmatched. The CDR3, as DNA: TGCGCCAGCAGTGCCGGACTAGAGGGTTCGCAGTTCTTC. Protein sequence: CASSAGLEGSQFF.

A word on this clone: The sample carries other DNA sequences with the same CDR3. The CDR3 sequence is CASSIGRNTEAFF. The CDR3 DNA reads as TGTGCCAGTAGTATAGGCAGGAACACTGAAGCTTTCTTT. This chain joins TRBV19 and TRBJ1-1; D is unresolved. V lost 1 base to trimming and J lost 1 base, with 4 bases between them. Germline CDR1 LNHDA, CDR2 SQIVND (reference sequence). The CDR3 runs 13 residues. Filled out from reference TRBV19 and TRBJ1-1, the complete variable domain reads DGGITQSPKYLFRKEGQNVTLSCEQNLNHDAMYWYRQDPGQGLRLIYYSQIVNDFQKGDIAEGYSVSREKKESFPLTVTSAQKNPTAFYLCASSIGRNTEAFFGQGTRLTVV.

This chain connects TRBV7-2 to TRBJ2-3, with 7 bases fitting TRBD2. The germline V gene has CDR1 SGHTA and CDR2 FQGNSA. V lost 5 bases to trimming and J lost 0 bases; unmatched junction nucleotides: 8. This CDR3 has 16 amino acids. Written as DNA, the CDR3 is TGTGCCAGCAGCCAACGGCCGGGACTAAGCACAGATACGCAGTATTTT. Translated: CASSQRPGLSTDTQYF.

J is TRBJ2-4 and V is TRBV30, with TRBD1 matching 7 bases. In germline, CDR1 is GTSNPN, CDR2 SVGIG (reference sequence). V dropped 3 bases and J dropped 0; count of bases not matched to a gene: 8. This CDR3 spans 16 amino acids. The CDR3 loop is CAWRAPDRLAKNIQYF. DNA for the CDR3: TGTGCCTGGAGAGCCCCGGACAGGCTAGCCAAAAACATTCAGTACTTC.

The CDR3 spells CSVDGEGRGGEAFF. CDR3 in DNA: TGCAGCGTTGACGGTGAGGGGCGGGGTGGTGAAGCTTTCTTT. The genes are TRBV29-1 and TRBJ1-1, with a tentative D call TRBD1 (5 bases). The V and J ends lost 3 bases and 7 bases respectively, with 18 bases between them. Germline-derived CDR1 and CDR2 are SQVTM and ANQGSEA. This CDR3 is built from 14 residues.

This chain connects TRBV4-2 to TRBJ1-2; the D gene is possibly TRBD1 (5 bases). The CDR3 has 16 amino acids. The V end lost 0 bases, the J end lost 7 bases, and 18 bases lay between the germline ends. In germline, CDR1 is LGHNA, CDR2 YNFKEQ. In DNA form, the CDR3 reads TGTGCCAGCAGCCAAGATCTTACAGGACCCCTCTCTGGCTACACCTTC. This sequence encodes CASSQDLTGPLSGYTF.

This chain uses TRBV7-2 with TRBJ2-7; 7 bases are shared with TRBD2. The CDR3 runs to 14 residues. The ends lost 8 bases at V and 2 bases at J; junction bases unmatched: 9. CDR1 and CDR2 (germline): SGHTA, FQGNSA. CDR3: CASGKASGAYEQYF. For the CDR3, the DNA is TGTGCCAGCGGCAAGGCTAGCGGCGCCTACGAGCAGTACTTC.

The rearrangement uses TRBV7-2 and TRBJ2-4, with a tentative D call TRBD1 (6 bases). Germline V gene data show CDR1 as SGHTA and CDR2 as FQGNSA. Trimming shortened V by 6 bases and J by 6 bases, and 15 bases separated the two germline ends. The CDR3 is made up of 14 amino acids. DNA of the CDR3: TGTGCCAGCAGAGATCAGGGCAGGGGAAACATTCAGTACTTC. Protein sequence: CASRDQGRGNIQYF.

The rearrangement links TRBV4-2 to TRBJ2-5; the D gene is possibly TRBD2 (6 bases). The CDR3 runs to 16 residues. V was trimmed by 4 bases and J by 1 base, leaving 16 bases between them. CDR1 and CDR2 from the germline V gene are LGHNA and YNFKEQ. The CDR3 is CASSPETQAGQETQYF. In DNA form, the CDR3 reads TGTGCCAGCAGCCCGGAGACCCAAGCGGGCCAAGAGACCCAGTACTTC.

The sample holds a few counts of this clone. The V call is TRBV27, the J call TRBJ2-7, with 10 bases matching TRBD2. The V gene's germline CDR1 is MNHEY and CDR2 SMNVEV (reference sequence). CDR3 length: 14 residues. The junction had 6 bases not matched to a gene; V was cut back by 3 bases and J by 7 bases. The chain's CDR3 is CASSLRLAGVEQYF. The CDR3 DNA sequence: TGTGCCAGCAGTTTGAGGCTAGCGGGGGTAGAGCAGTACTTC.

The chain has TRBV15 and TRBJ1-1; 11 bases align to TRBD1. J was trimmed by 6 bases and V by 1 base; bases with no gene match: 10. The CDR3 is 17 amino acids. CDR1 is LNHNV, CDR2 YYDKDF, per germline (reference sequence). The CDR3 coding sequence is TGTGCCACCAGCAGAGGGGGTGGACAGGGGGCGCCCGCTGAAGCTTTCTTT. It is translated as CATSRGGGQGAPAEAFF.

The rearrangement joins TRBV10-1 to TRBJ2-3, with 8 bases identical to TRBD2. The ends lost 4 bases at V and 8 bases at J; junction bases unmatched: 8. Germline V lookup: CDR1 WNHNN, CDR2 SYGVQD (reference sequence). The CDR3 totals 14 residues. The CDR3 DNA reads as TGCGCCAGCAGTGGTCTTAGCGGGGCCGGTACGCAGTATTTT. It specifies CASSGLSGAGTQYF.

This rearrangement joins TRBV5-4 to TRBJ1-6; the D is unclear. The V end lost 3 bases, the J end lost 0 bases, and 10 bases lay between the germline ends. Germline lookup yields CDR1 SGHNT and CDR2 YYREEE (reference sequence). The length of the CDR3 is 16 residues. In DNA form, the CDR3 reads TGTGCCAGCAGCTCCCCGGGGAGCTCCTATAATTCACCCCTCCACTTT. It specifies CASSSPGSSYNSPLHF.

The genes are TRBV7-9 and TRBJ2-5; D uncertain. The germline CDR1 and CDR2 sequences are SEHNR and FQNEAQ (reference sequence). Trimming pared 1 base from V and 1 base from J, leaving 7 bases between. The CDR3 sequence is 14 residues long. The CDR3 nucleotides read TGTGCCAGCAGCTTAGTCGAGAGCCAAGAGACCCAGTACTTC. Its protein is CASSLVESQETQYF. The full variable domain, in which reference TRBV7-9 and TRBJ2-5 provide the parts outside the CDR3, is DTGVSQNPRHKITKRGQNVTFRCDPISEHNRLYWYRQTLGQGPEFLTYFQNEAQLEKSRLLSDRFSAERPKGSFSTLEIQRTEQGDSAMYLCASSLVESQETQYFGPGTRLLVL.

On this clone itself: Additional DNA sequences in this sample encode the identical CDR3. This chain joins TRBV11-3 and TRBJ1-1; D call uncertain. Germline-derived CDR1 and CDR2 are SGHNT and YENEEA. V was trimmed by 1 base and J by 1 base, leaving 4 bases between them. This CDR3 contains 13 residues. The CDR3 spells CASSLGGNTEAFF. Written as DNA, the CDR3 is TGTGCCAGCAGCTTAGGAGGGAACACTGAAGCTTTCTTT. Using reference TRBV11-3 and TRBJ1-1 for the parts outside the CDR3, the full variable domain is EAGVVQSPRYKIIEKKQPVAFWCNPISGHNTLYWYLQNLGQGPELLIRYENEEAVDDSQLPKDRFSAERLKGVDSTLKIQPAELGDSAVYLCASSLGGNTEAFFGQGTRLTVV.

The chain links TRBV30 to TRBJ1-4; 8 nucleotides align to TRBD1. The CDR3 is 15 residues long. J lost 7 bases, V lost 2 bases, and 9 bases had no gene match. Germline CDR1 and CDR2: GTSNPN and SVGIG (reference sequence). In nucleotides, the CDR3 is TGTGCCTGGAGTATTTCAGGGGGCCTGGGTGAAAAACTGTTTTTT. Residues: CAWSISGGLGEKLFF.

This clone was seen only a few times. This chain uses TRBV9 with TRBJ2-7, with a possible D match to TRBD1 (6 bases). CDR3 length equals 15 residues. V lost 6 bases to trimming and J lost 0 bases, with 16 bases between them. Germline-derived CDR1 and CDR2 are SGDLS and YYNGEE. The CDR3: CASNPDRSLSYEQYF. The CDR3 DNA follows: TGTGCCAGCAACCCGGACAGATCCCTCTCCTACGAGCAGTACTTC.

The J gene is TRBJ2-5, the V gene TRBV5-4, with unresolved D. V was cut by 0 bases and J by 1 base, with 7 bases left in between. CDR3 size: 14 residues. The germline CDR1 and CDR2 sequences are SGHNT and YYREEE (reference sequence). The CDR3 loop reads CASSLEAGQETQYF. CDR3 coding DNA: TGTGCCAGCAGCTTGGAAGCAGGCCAAGAGACCCAGTACTTC. Supplemented by reference TRBV5-4 and TRBJ2-5, the full variable domain reads ETGVTQSPTHLIKTRGQQVTLRCSSQSGHNTVSWYQQALGQGPQFIFQYYREEENGRGNFPPRFSGLQFPNYSSELNVNALELDDSALYLCASSLEAGQETQYFGPGTRLLVL.

CDR3 amino acids: CASSLGSGYGYTF. CDR3 DNA sequence: TGTGCCAGCAGCTTAGGGTCAGGGTATGGCTACACCTTC. The chain is built from TRBV11-3 and TRBJ1-2; D might be TRBD1 (5 bases). Per the germline V gene, CDR1 is SGHNT and CDR2 is YENEEA. The CDR3 loop spans 13 amino acids. With 1 base removed from V and 5 bases from J, the gap between germline ends came to 8 bases.

This CDR3 reads CASSLWDSYELNTEAFF. The CDR3 DNA follows: TGTGCCAGCAGTTTGTGGGACAGTTACGAATTAAACACTGAAGCTTTCTTT. The genes are TRBV25-1 and TRBJ1-1; 7 positions agree with TRBD1. V trimming: 5 bases; J trimming: 2 bases; junction bases outside the gene matches: 14. The CDR3 sequence is 17 residues long. CDR1 is MGHDK and CDR2 is SYGVNS in the germline V gene.

The V gene is TRBV6-5, the J gene TRBJ2-1; D is unclear. Trimming pared 2 bases from V and 0 bases from J, leaving 11 bases between. The CDR3 totals 16 residues. CDR1 and CDR2 (germline): MNHEY, SVGAGI. The CDR3 sequence is CASSYSLLSSYNEQFF. CDR3 DNA: TGTGCCAGCAGTTACAGCCTCCTAAGCTCCTACAATGAGCAGTTCTTC.

This chain links TRBV18 with TRBJ2-7, with a possible D match to TRBD1 (5 bases). Trimming cost V 4 bases and J 3 bases, with 13 bases left between them. The CDR3 covers 14 residues. The germline V gene has CDR1 KGHSH and CDR2 LQKENI. The CDR3 region is CASSLGTGFYEQYF. The CDR3 region has the DNA TGTGCCAGCTCACTCGGAACAGGATTCTACGAGCAGTACTTC.

The rearrangement links TRBV11-2 to TRBJ2-7, with TRBD1 matching 10 bases. CDR1 and CDR2 from the germline V gene are SGHAT and FQNNGV. The CDR3 has 15 amino acids. The ends lost 6 bases at V and 3 bases at J; junction bases unmatched: 8. CDR3 amino acids: CASSFDRGLYYEQYF. The CDR3 DNA reads as TGTGCCAGCAGTTTCGACAGGGGGCTCTACTACGAGCAGTACTTC.

The chain carries TRBV9 and TRBJ2-3, with D perhaps matching TRBD2 (5 bases). Trimming left V 2 bases short and J 5 bases short, with 12 bases between. The CDR3 runs 14 residues. Germline V lookup: CDR1 SGDLS, CDR2 YYNGEE. The CDR3, as DNA: TGTGCCAGCAGCGTCGAGTCCGGGGAAGATACGCAGTATTTT. Amino acid sequence: CASSVESGEDTQYF.

This clone has just a few counts. The chain recombines TRBV19 with TRBJ1-2; possible D gene TRBD1, 6 bases. This CDR3 has 14 residues. V was pared by 7 bases and J by 4 bases, with 16 bases between. CDR1 LNHDA and CDR2 SQIVND come from the germline V gene (reference sequence). The CDR3 DNA reads as TGTGCCAGTACCCCGGCAGGGGTTAGCTATGGCTACACCTTC. This encodes CASTPAGVSYGYTF.